A selection of T cell receptor beta chains follows, all from one sample in a study of human T cells and chemical hapten exposure. MiXCR, applied by TCRdb to the RACE reads, yields one record per CDR3 protein. The repertoire includes roughly 100,000 distinct CDR3 sequences, less than 40% of them detected once, and around 2.7% sits in the top ten. The sequencing here drew on whole blood, taken in connection with sensitization to the hapten diphenylcyclopropenone (DPC). Receptors were obtained from a man aged 40-50 years with alopecia areata. Some clones in this sample may be carry-over from other donors' samples. Both conserved end residues are part of each CDR3. A D gene is named only where the DNA matches it firmly. Clone size is not always given. Where it is, it says once, few, many or a class for expanded clones.

few,.,14,TRBV7-8,TRBJ2-7,TGTGCCAGCAGCTTAGCGGGGAAGGGGTACGAGCAGTACTTC,CASSLAGKGYEQYF
few,TRBD1,13,TRBV7-2,TRBJ2-1,TGTGCCAGCACCCTCGACAGGGGGAATGAGCAGTTCTTC,CASTLDRGNEQFF
.,.,12,TRBV6-2/TRBV6-3,TRBJ1-5,TGTGCCAGCAGTTATGCAGAGAGGCCCCAGCATTTT,CASSYAERPQHF
few,.,14,TRBV6-2/TRBV6-3,TRBJ1-1,TGTGCCAGCAGTTACAGGGTAAAGTTCACTGAAGCTTTCTTT,CASSYRVKFTEAFF
few,TRBD1,13,TRBV28,TRBJ2-7,TGTGCCAGCAGTCCTTCCGGGACAGGAGTCGCCAACTTC,CASSPSGTGVANF
few,TRBD1,15,TRBV28,TRBJ2-5,TGTGCCAGCAGTTTTGGGACAGGTAGCCAAGAGACCCAGTACTTC,CASSFGTGSQETQYF
.,.,13,TRBV5-1,TRBJ1-1,TGCGCATCCAAAGACAGGCCGAACACTGAAGCTTTCTTT,CASKDRPNTEAFF
.,.,11,TRBV29-1,TRBJ2-7,TGCAGCGTTGGGACCGGGAACGAGCAGTACTTC,CSVGTGNEQYF
.,TRBD1,15,TRBV12-3/TRBV12-4,TRBJ2-6,TGTGCCAGCAGTTCCAATACGGGACAGGCCCCGGTCCTGACTTTC,CASSSNTGQAPVLTF
few,TRBD1,21,TRBV27,TRBJ1-6,TGTGCCAGCATCTATAAAGCTGGGACAGGGGTCTTAGATTGGGATAATTCACCCCTCCACTTT,CASIYKAGTGVLDWDNSPLHF
few,TRBD2,14,TRBV12-3/TRBV12-4,TRBJ2-5,TGTGCCAGCAGTTTTTCGGCGGGAGGGGAGACCCAGTACTTC,CASSFSAGGETQYF
.,TRBD1,15,TRBV12-3/TRBV12-4,TRBJ2-2,TGTGCCAGCAGTCCGCCGGGACAGAGAACCGGGGAGCTGTTTTTT,CASSPPGQRTGELFF
.,.,15,TRBV9,TRBJ1-4,TGTGCCAGCAGCGGACCCCAGGGTGGCGGTGAAAAACTGTTTTTT,CASSGPQGGGEKLFF
few,.,13,TRBV2,TRBJ1-2,TGTGCCAGCAGTGAGGCAGTTATTTATGGCTACACCTTC,CASSEAVIYGYTF
few,.,14,TRBV20-1,TRBJ2-3,TGCAGTGCTAGAGATAAGGGGAGGACAGATACGCAGTATTTT,CSARDKGRTDTQYF
.,TRBD2,19,TRBV24-1,TRBJ2-2,TGTGCCACCAGTGCTCCTCTAGCGGGAGGAACTCAGAACACCGGGGAGCTGTTTTTT,CATSAPLAGGTQNTGELFF
few,TRBD1,14,TRBV27,TRBJ2-7,TGTGCCAGCAGTGTCGAGGGACAGTACTACGAGCAGTACTTC,CASSVEGQYYEQYF
.,TRBD2,14,TRBV20-1,TRBJ2-5,TGCAGTGCTAGTCCTAGCGGGAAAAGAGAGACCCAGTACTTC,CSASPSGKRETQYF
.,.,15,TRBV29-1,TRBJ1-2,TGCAGCGTTGAAGATCCCAGATTCACTAAGGGTGGCTACACCTTC,CSVEDPRFTKGGYTF
.,.,11,TRBV6-5,TRBJ2-5,TGTGCCAGCAGTCTCGGGGGGACCCAGTACTTC,CASSLGGTQYF
.,.,11,TRBV3-1,TRBJ1-1,TGTGCCAGCAGCCGGACAAGCGAAGCTTTCTTT,CASSRTSEAFF
.,.,17,TRBV11-2,TRBJ2-3,TGTGCCAGCAGCCCCCCTGCTTTCGGGAGCAGCACAGATACGCAGTATTTT,CASSPPAFGSSTDTQYF
few,.,16,TRBV18,TRBJ2-4,TGTGCCAGCTCACCGATGACCGGGTCCGCAAAAAACATTCAGTACTTC,CASSPMTGSAKNIQYF
.,.,16,TRBV20-1,TRBJ2-1,TGCAGTGCTATTGATAGCGGAAGACCCTTATACAATGAGCAGTTCTTC,CSAIDSGRPLYNEQFF
.,TRBD1,14,TRBV29-1,TRBJ2-7,TGCAGCGTTGCGATAGACAGGGAGATCTACGAGCAGTACTTC,CSVAIDREIYEQYF
few,.,14,TRBV9,TRBJ2-7,TGTGCCAGCAGCGCCGGGACATTTACCTACGAGCAGTACTTC,CASSAGTFTYEQYF
.,TRBD2,14,TRBV18,TRBJ2-3,TGTGCCAGCTCTTACGGGAGGGCCAGAGATACGCAGTATTTT,CASSYGRARDTQYF
.,.,14,TRBV5-1,TRBJ1-6,TGCGCCAGCAGCGCCGGACGGTATAATTCACCCCTCCACTTT,CASSAGRYNSPLHF
few,TRBD1,17,TRBV27,TRBJ2-5,TGTGCCAGCAGTTCCTTTGGACAGGGCCGAGGCCAAGAGACCCAGTACTTC,CASSSFGQGRGQETQYF
.,.,16,TRBV5-1,TRBJ2-5,TGCGCCAGCAGCTTGCTGCGTCAGGGTGGTCAAGAGACCCAGTACTTC,CASSLLRQGGQETQYF
few,.,13,TRBV9,TRBJ1-1,TGTGCCAGCAGCGTAGCGGGGAACACTGAAGCTTTCTTT,CASSVAGNTEAFF
few,.,14,TRBV6-1,TRBJ1-2,TGTGCAGGGGGGGGTCGGAGACCCAACTATGGCTACACCTTC,CAGGGRRPNYGYTF
.,TRBD2,13,TRBV20-1,TRBJ2-7,TGCAGTTACACCTCTAGCGGGAGTTACGAGCAGTACTTC,CSYTSSGSYEQYF
.,.,11,TRBV24-1,TRBJ2-3,TGTGCCACCAGTGATACGGCCGAGTGGTATTTT,CATSDTAEWYF
few,TRBD2,18,TRBV4-3,TRBJ2-1,TGCGCCAGCAGCCAAGATCCACCGGGAGGGCCGCTCTACAATGAGCAGTTCTTC,CASSQDPPGGPLYNEQFF
few,.,13,TRBV12-3/TRBV12-4,TRBJ2-3,TGTGCCAGCGGACGACAGTTCACAGATACGCAGTATTTT,CASGRQFTDTQYF
few,.,16,TRBV6-2/TRBV6-3,TRBJ2-1,TGTGCCAGCAGTTACTCTGGCGAGAGCTTTCAGGGTGAGCAGTTCTTC,CASSYSGESFQGEQFF
.,TRBD2,20,TRBV3-1,TRBJ2-3,TGTGCCAGCAGCCAGATGCTCACTAGCGGAGGTTGGGAGAACACAGATACGCAGTATTTT,CASSQMLTSGGWENTDTQYF
many,.,17,TRBV30,TRBJ2-3,TGTGCCTGGAGTGTAGTCGGCAGGGGAGAGATCAGTGCTACGCAGTATTTT,CAWSVVGRGEISATQYF
.,.,13,TRBV3-1,TRBJ2-2,TGTGCCAGCACCCAACCCCGTACCGGGGAGCTGTTTTTT,CASTQPRTGELFF
.,.,13,TRBV7-8,TRBJ2-2,TGTGCCAGCAGGGAGGTTGGCACCGGGGAGCTGTTTTTT,CASREVGTGELFF